Below are 20 T cell receptor beta chains sequenced from a single sample in a study of blood T cell repertoires in COVID-19. The method was immunoSEQ multiplex PCR; TCRdb's version includes in-frame clones alone and lacks a portion of them. The data contain over 200,000 clones, over 75% of them singletons. The sequencing sample was made of peripheral blood. Receptor source: a human donor in a cohort sampled during active COVID-19.

The V and J genes are TRBV7-2 and TRBJ1-2; D ambiguous. Per germline, CDR1 SGHTA and CDR2 FQGNSA. Between the trimmed V and J ends, which lost 0 bases and 2 bases, there was a span of 7 bases. This CDR3 is 14 amino acids long. The CDR3 here is CASSLAVRNYGYTF. In nucleotides, the CDR3 is TGTGCCAGCAGCTTAGCAGTCAGGAACTATGGCTACACCTTC.

The chain carries TRBV11-2 and TRBJ2-5, with TRBD1 matching 10 bases. Germline-derived CDR1 and CDR2 are SGHAT and FQNNGV. The CDR3 has 15 amino acids. The V segment lost 4 bases and the J segment 7 bases; nucleotides outside the gene matches: 9. The CDR3 loop is CASSSSGTGDGTQYF. The CDR3, as DNA: TGTGCCAGCAGCTCGTCCGGGACAGGGGATGGGACCCAGTACTTC.

The chain recombines TRBV28 with TRBJ2-7, with D possibly matching TRBD2 (5 bases). The CDR3 extends over 11 amino acids. CDR1 and CDR2 from the germline V gene are MDHEN and SYDVKM. V shed 7 bases and J shed 7 bases, with 11 bases lying between them. CDR3 DNA: TGTGCCAGCACCCGTAGAGGGGAGCAGTACTTC. This encodes CASTRRGEQYF.

V usage is TRBV19 and J usage is TRBJ1-1; possibly TRBD1 for D (6 bases). Deletions cut 6 bases from V and 0 bases from J, with 11 bases between. The V gene's germline CDR1 is LNHDA and CDR2 SQIVND (reference sequence). This CDR3 comprises 14 residues. The CDR3, as DNA: TGTGCCAGTAGCTTACAGGGCTTGAACACTGAAGCTTTCTTT. It encodes CASSLQGLNTEAFF.

The chain has TRBV5-4 and TRBJ2-7; weak D call: TRBD1 (8 bases). V lost 5 bases and J lost 6, with 21 bases in between. Germline values: CDR1 SGHNT, CDR2 YYREEE (reference sequence). CDR3 length: 15 residues. The CDR3 region has the DNA TGTGCCAGCAGAAATTCCGAAACAGGGGGGGGCGAGCAGTACTTC. Translated: CASRNSETGGGEQYF.

The chain uses TRBV6-5 and TRBJ2-5; 11 bases match TRBD2. Looked up from germline, CDR1 is MNHEY and CDR2 is SVGAGI. V was pared by 4 bases and J by 5 bases, with 9 bases of the junction left unmatched. The CDR3 contains 16 residues. CDR3 in amino acids: CASSLGLADQGETQYF. For the CDR3, the DNA is TGTGCCAGCAGTTTGGGACTAGCGGATCAGGGGGAGACCCAGTACTTC.

The V gene is TRBV28, the J gene TRBJ1-5; 8 bases map to TRBD1. With 5 bases clipped from V and 9 bases from J, the junction kept 15 bases outside the gene matches. CDR1 is MDHEN and CDR2 is SYDVKM in the germline V gene. The CDR3 consists of 16 residues. In DNA form, the CDR3 reads TGTGCCAGCAGTCCAGGGGGCGTAGAACCCGGTGGGCCCCAGCATTTT. Amino acids: CASSPGGVEPGGPQHF.

This chain connects TRBV4-3 to TRBJ2-7; possible D gene TRBD1, 6 bases. The V gene lost 8 bases and the J gene lost 6 bases, with 20 bases spanning the gap. The CDR3 has 14 residues. Germline V gene data show CDR1 as LGHNA and CDR2 as YSLEER. The CDR3 coding sequence is TGCGCCAGCTCTTTGGGGGCCGACCTCGGCGAGCAGTACTTC. Amino acids: CASSLGADLGEQYF.

This clone appeared once. The chain links TRBV4-3 to TRBJ1-2; the match to TRBD1 covers 8 bases. The CDR3 is 14 amino acids. After removal of 4 bases from V and 4 bases from J, the junction contained 5 bases not matched to a gene. Germline V lookup: CDR1 LGHNA, CDR2 YSLEER. The chain's CDR3 is CASSRDGQGYGYTF. Here the CDR3 DNA reads TGCGCCAGCAGCCGGGACGGACAGGGCTATGGCTACACCTTC.

V gene TRBV6-2 or TRBV6-3 combines with J gene TRBJ2-3; D possibly corresponds to TRBD1 (6 bases). Deletions cut 6 bases from V and 0 bases from J, with 13 bases between. In germline, CDR1 is MNHEY, CDR2 SVGEGT. The CDR3 length is 15 residues. CDR3 sequence: CASSPDRFSTDTQYF. The CDR3 DNA reads TGTGCCAGCAGCCCCGACAGGTTTAGCACAGATACGCAGTATTTT.

The chain employs TRBV5-1 and TRBJ2-7, with a tentative D call TRBD2 (5 bases). Germline CDR1 reads SGHRS; CDR2 reads YFSETQ. This CDR3 has 12 residues. The V end was cut by 5 bases, the J end by 5 bases, with 11 bases between. CDR3 region: CASSHGENEQYF. CDR3 DNA: TGCGCCAGCAGTCACGGGGAGAACGAGCAGTACTTC.

The chain is built from TRBV19 and TRBJ2-1; D possibly corresponds to TRBD1 (6 bases). Germline lookup yields CDR1 LNHDA and CDR2 SQIVND (reference sequence). The CDR3 contains 15 residues. Trimming removed 7 bases from V and 9 bases from J, with 22 bases in between. The chain's CDR3 is CASNGGQVASSEQFF. CDR3 in DNA: TGTGCCAGTAATGGGGGCCAGGTGGCCTCTAGTGAGCAGTTCTTC.

J is TRBJ2-3 and V is TRBV3-1 (or the pseudogene TRBV3-2); no reliable D call. Trimming left V 4 bases short and J 4 bases short, with 9 bases between. The CDR3 sequence is 13 residues long. Per the germline V gene, CDR1 is LGHDT and CDR2 is YNNKEL (reference sequence). CDR3 DNA: TGTGCCAGCAGCCCCCGCGCTGCAGATACGCAGTATTTT. Encoded protein: CASSPRAADTQYF.

The V gene is TRBV19, the J gene TRBJ1-2; D is unresolved. The length of the CDR3 is 14 residues. Germline-derived CDR1 and CDR2 are LNHDA and SQIVND (reference sequence). Trimming left V 5 bases short and J 2 bases short, with 12 bases between. CDR3 amino acids: CASSPLVENYGYTF. For the CDR3, the DNA is TGTGCCAGTAGTCCCCTAGTGGAGAACTATGGCTACACCTTC.

The V gene is TRBV6-5, the J gene TRBJ2-7; 7 positions match TRBD1. The CDR3 has 14 amino acids. Germline CDR1 and CDR2: MNHEY and SVGAGI. V shed 5 bases and J 1 base; nucleotides not matched to a gene: 5. The CDR3 here is CASSQDRQSYEQYF. CDR3 sequence (DNA): TGTGCCAGCAGTCAGGACAGGCAGTCCTACGAGCAGTACTTC.

This chain uses TRBV9 with TRBJ2-5, with 8 bases lining up with TRBD2. With 0 bases clipped from V and 1 base from J, the junction kept 5 bases outside the gene matches. Germline values: CDR1 SGDLS, CDR2 YYNGEE. The CDR3 loop spans 16 amino acids. The CDR3, as DNA: TGTGCCAGCAGCGTAGTTGGCGGGGGGCCCCAAGAGACCCAGTACTTC. Residues: CASSVVGGGPQETQYF.

The DNA for the CDR3 is TGTGCCAGCAGTTGGTCGGGAGCGCCGAGCTCCTACGAGCAGTACTTC. Residues: CASSWSGAPSSYEQYF. This chain uses TRBV28 with TRBJ2-7, with D perhaps matching TRBD2 (6 bases). Trimming shortened V by 4 bases and J by 0 bases, and 16 bases separated the two germline ends. CDR3 size: 16 residues. Germline assignment: CDR1 MDHEN and CDR2 SYDVKM.

The rearrangement joins TRBV11-1 to TRBJ1-1, with TRBD1 identical over 7 bases. The V gene end was trimmed by 1 base and the J gene end by 5 bases; junction bases not matched to a gene: 7. This CDR3 is built from 15 residues. From germline, CDR1 is SGHAT and CDR2 FQDESV (reference sequence). CDR3: CASSLEGTEETEAFF. Written as DNA, the CDR3 is TGTGCCAGCAGCTTAGAAGGGACAGAGGAGACTGAAGCTTTCTTT. The full variable domain, rest sourced from reference TRBV11-1 and TRBJ1-1, is EAEVAQSPRYKITEKSQAVAFWCDPISGHATLYWYRQILGQGPELLVQFQDESVVDDSQLPKDRFSAERLKGVDSTLKIQPAELGDSAMYLCASSLEGTEETEAFFGQGTRLTVV.

The chain couples TRBV6-4 to TRBJ2-1; 8 nucleotides agree with TRBD1. CDR1 is MRHNA, CDR2 SNTAGT, per germline. V gave up 2 bases and J gave up 6 bases; unmatched junction bases: 18. The CDR3 runs 19 residues. The CDR3 sequence: CASSDPNYGQGGKPNEQFF. Written as DNA, the CDR3 is TGTGCCAGCAGTGACCCGAACTACGGACAGGGAGGAAAACCCAATGAGCAGTTCTTC.

The chain recombines TRBV6-2 or TRBV6-3 with TRBJ1-1; D might be TRBD1 (6 bases). This CDR3 spans 14 amino acids. The V gene's germline CDR1 is MNHEY and CDR2 SVGEGT. The germline V and J ends were trimmed by 0 bases and 8 bases, with 13 bases remaining between them. The CDR3 here is CASSYSQGLMEAFF. CDR3 nucleotide sequence: TGTGCCAGCAGTTACTCACAGGGTTTAATGGAAGCTTTCTTT.